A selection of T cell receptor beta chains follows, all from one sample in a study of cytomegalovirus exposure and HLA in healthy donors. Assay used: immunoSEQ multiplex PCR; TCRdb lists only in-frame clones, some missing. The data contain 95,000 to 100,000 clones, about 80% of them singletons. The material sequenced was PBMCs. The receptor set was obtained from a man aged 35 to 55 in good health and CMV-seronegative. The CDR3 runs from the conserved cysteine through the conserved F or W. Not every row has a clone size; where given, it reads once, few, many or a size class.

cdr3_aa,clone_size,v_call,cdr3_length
CASSAGAPQNTDTQYF,NA,TRBV10-2,16
CASSTAGGETQYF,NA,TRBV19,13
CASSLAAGTTEAFF,NA,TRBV7-8,14
CASSPPLVKSYGYTF,NA,TRBV7-9,15
CASTRDSTSYEQYF,NA,TRBV6-5,14
CASSYPGEQYF,NA,TRBV10-3,11
CAWSVGGMPQHF,NA,TRBV30,12
CASSGQGDGYTF,NA,TRBV6-5,12
CAISEGPLSGNTIYF,NA,TRBV10-3,15
CAIRGQGASETQYF,NA,TRBV10-3,14
CASSLGLAGGQETQYF,NA,TRBV11-2,16
CASRRRDSGANVLTF,NA,TRBV6-5,15
CASRQGALGYTF,NA,TRBV9,12
CASSPATGGGQEGYTF,NA,TRBV25-1,16
CASSQVTGELFF,NA,TRBV10-1,12
CASSYFGSDQPQHF,NA,TRBV6-5,14
CASSHRQGSDEQYF,NA,TRBV7-6,14
CASRATGETQYF,NA,TRBV6-5,12
CASGLYWLTGPYLCRNTIYF,NA,TRBV12-5,20
CASSPRRNTEAFF,NA,TRBV6-5,13
CASRGPGGKNGYTF,NA,TRBV6-5,14
CASSYTPSNQPQHF,few,TRBV7-2,14
CASTKGTSGAGEQFF,NA,TRBV5-1,15
CASSSTGTAANTGELFF,NA,TRBV5-6,17
CASSLQITGELFF,once,TRBV4-3,13
CASTLTSGPQETQYF,NA,TRBV2,15
CASSLSDSHNSPLHF,NA,TRBV5-5,15
CASRTTRGSGNTIYF,NA,TRBV2,15
CASRGVSNTEAFF,NA,TRBV6-5,13
CASTPGVYYGYTF,NA,TRBV19,13
CAWSLQGWDGYTF,NA,TRBV30,13
CASSLNSGGNTIYF,NA,TRBV7-8,14
CSSSLALQTGGNGYTF,NA,TRBV7-9,16
CASSLDPTPSGGNTEAFF,NA,TRBV5-5,18
CASSFRGQNGETQYF,once,TRBV27,15
CGMERDRGRPAFF,NA,TRBV30,13
CASSDGTSTDTQYF,NA,TRBV6-4,14
CASSSSGGHTDTQYF,NA,TRBV28,15
CASSLAPAGGTDTQYF,NA,TRBV5-1,16
CASSLGQGGMEQFF,NA,TRBV7-9,14
CASSVRGDDYNSPLHF,few,TRBV9,16
CASRRQGAENSPLHF,NA,TRBV19,15
CASSESMGQGNIQYF,few,TRBV10-1,15
CASSQGQGEIANEKLFF,once,TRBV5-1,17
CAWSAGTSGGGRAQYF,once,TRBV30,16
CASSIPTGTANSPLHF,NA,TRBV19,16
CASSSTAVGASEAFF,NA,TRBV9,15
CASSSPPQGLMNTEAFF,NA,TRBV7-2,17
CATGQGSYNEQFF,NA,TRBV10-3,13
CASSVATGLAGGYEQFF,NA,TRBV9,17
CASSQEGGSSYNSPLHF,few,TRBV4-1,17